This T cell receptor beta chain was recovered during a study of CXCR3-negative and CXCR3-positive naive CD8 T cells. Germline V lookup: CDR1 SQVTM, CDR2 ANQGSEA. CDR3 length: 14 residues. All TRB cDNA libraries came from 5' RACE performed with UMI labels. No DNA is given; TCRdb re-called the 5' RACE reads and lists each CDR3 protein once. The listing contains approximately 8,500 distinct CDR3 sequences. The chain uses TRBV29-1 and TRBJ2-3; no DNA is available, so the TRBD1 call from TCRdb remains unchecked. The source of this sequence is a human donor in good health. Some clones in this sample may be carry-over from other donors' samples. Sequencing was carried out using naive CXCR3- CD8+ T cells from blood. Subset noted: CD45RO-CCR7+CD27+CD95- naive CD8+ T cells lacking CXCR3 (TNR3-). The chain's CDR3 is CSVDPPGDTDTQYF.